This T cell receptor beta chain was retrieved from a study of blood T cell repertoires in COVID-19. Across the whole study: The samples span acute and convalescent COVID-19 from the United States, Italy and Spain. From T cells, B-cell-depleted T cells, or PBMCs came the material, which was cDNA or gDNA.

Authors' methods: Reference gene primer amplification in the assay estimated nucleated cell counts. Data came from immunoSEQ multiplex PCR; TCRdb stores just in-frame clones and leaves some out. V, J and clone size are taken as reported in that table, and D and trimming were inferred from the DNA itself. The sample includes a few hundred thousand clones, 80% to 90% of them seen just once. The CDR3 runs to 13 residues. The V end lost 7 bases, the J end lost 4 bases, and 13 bases lay between the germline ends. Sequenced material: peripheral blood. This chain links TRBV12-3 or TRBV12-4 with TRBJ1-2, with a weak D call TRBD1 (5 bases). The sequence came from a man aged 18 to 29 who had recovered from COVID-19. The CDR3 DNA follows: TGTGCCAGCACCTCGGAGGGGTTCTATGGCTACACCTTC. Encoded protein: CASTSEGFYGYTF.